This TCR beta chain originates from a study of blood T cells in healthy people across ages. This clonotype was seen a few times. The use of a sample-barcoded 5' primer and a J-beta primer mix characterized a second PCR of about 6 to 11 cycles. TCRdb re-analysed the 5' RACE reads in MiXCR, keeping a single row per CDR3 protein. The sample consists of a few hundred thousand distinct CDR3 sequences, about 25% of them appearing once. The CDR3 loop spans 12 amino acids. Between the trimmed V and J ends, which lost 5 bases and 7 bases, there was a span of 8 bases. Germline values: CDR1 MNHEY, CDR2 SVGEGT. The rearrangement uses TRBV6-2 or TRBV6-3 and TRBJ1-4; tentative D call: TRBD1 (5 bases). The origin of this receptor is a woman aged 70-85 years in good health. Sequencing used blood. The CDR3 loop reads CASSPQGEKLFF. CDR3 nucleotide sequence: TGTGCCAGCAGTCCCCAGGGTGAAAAACTGTTTTTT.